This TCR beta chain was captured in a study of T cells in Graves' hyperthyroidism and ophthalmopathy. The CDR3 extends over 17 amino acids. The germline V gene has CDR1 MNHEY and CDR2 SVGAGI. The V gene end was trimmed by 0 bases and the J gene end by 2 bases; junction bases not matched to a gene: 9. The TCR beta CDR3 regions underwent amplification using RNA transcripts as the source. First-round RT-PCR with HTBI primers amplified the TCR CDR3 region. Each CDR3 protein is one row after TCRdb ran MiXCR on the multiplex PCR reads. This sample has nearly 600,000 distinct CDR3 sequences, with approximately 15% found just once.

The source is a woman younger than 35 with Graves' ophthalmopathy. This chain connects TRBV6-5 to TRBJ1-1; 7 bases map to TRBD1. Input material: blood. The CDR3 region is CASSYSGQAARNTEAFF. The CDR3 DNA follows: TGTGCCAGCAGTTACTCCGGACAGGCGGCGAGAAACACTGAAGCTTTCTTT.